This T cell receptor beta chain appears in the sequencing data of a study of cytomegalovirus exposure and HLA in healthy donors. The CDR3 contains 13 residues. In germline, CDR1 is LNHDA, CDR2 SQIVND (reference sequence). V gave up 4 bases and J gave up 2 bases, with 6 bases separating them. In its sample, this clone was seen once. What it binds is not known. PCR employed 60 Vbeta and 13 Jbeta primers. Produced via immunoSEQ multiplex PCR; TCRdb's table is partial and in-frame only. Among tens of thousands of clones listed, around two thirds were seen once. The donors were healthy bone marrow donors. Study observations and caveats: Previously analyzed data showed that most TCR beta V segments were productive at a frequency of about 87% or about 30%. The study dropped some indistinguishable V segments, TRBV6-2 and TRBV6-3 among them. TCR beta chain V- and J-gene trimming was linked, in a later analysis, to a missense variant in DCLRE1C.

V gene TRBV19 combines with J gene TRBJ1-3, with D uncertain. The TCR sequence derives from a woman in her thirties in good health and CMV-seropositive. The specimen was PBMCs. The CDR3 coding sequence is TGTGCCAGTAGTAGCGTAACTGGAAACACCATATATTTT. This encodes CASSSVTGNTIYF.